This passage covers 27 T cell receptor beta chains from one sample sequenced in a study of T cells in Graves' hyperthyroidism and ophthalmopathy. Amplified regions were TCR beta CDR3 sequences from RNA transcripts. The HTBI primer set drove a first-round RT-PCR of the TCR CDR3. TCRdb itself ran the multiplex PCR reads through MiXCR, one entry per CDR3 protein. The sample shows 400,000 to 550,000 distinct CDR3 sequences, roughly a quarter of them seen only once. Sequences were obtained from blood. The receptors were gathered from a young woman with Graves' ophthalmopathy.

The chain combines TRBV7-3 with TRBJ1-2; unclear D gene. The germline CDR1 and CDR2 sequences are SGHTA and FQGTGA. CDR3 length: 15 residues. The V end lost 1 base, the J end lost 4 bases, and 13 bases lay between the germline ends. CDR3 amino acids: CASSLSSSASYGYTF. CDR3 coding DNA: TGTGCCAGCAGCTTAAGTAGTAGTGCGTCCTATGGCTACACCTTC.

This clonotype showed up many times. V usage is TRBV11-1 and J usage is TRBJ1-2; TRBD1 matches 8 bases. The CDR3 is 16 amino acids. The V and J ends lost 4 bases and 2 bases, in that order; junction bases with no gene match: 9. Per germline, CDR1 SGHAT and CDR2 FQDESV (reference sequence). CDR3 DNA sequence: TGTGCCAGCAGCTCCCTCGGACAGGGCCAAAACTATGGCTACACCTTC. Protein product: CASSSLGQGQNYGYTF.

This clonotype was recorded a few times. The chain is built from TRBV20-1 and TRBJ2-5, with 10 nucleotides matching TRBD1. The CDR3 covers 14 residues. The germline CDR1 and CDR2 sequences are DFQATT and SNEGSKA (reference sequence). V dropped 6 bases and J dropped 6; count of bases not matched to a gene: 10. The CDR3 coding sequence is TGCAGTGCCCTCGAGGACAGGGGGACAAAGACCCAGTACTTC. Its protein is CSALEDRGTKTQYF.

This clonotype appeared once. The J gene is TRBJ2-3, the V gene TRBV11-2; D gene unclear. CDR1 and CDR2 (germline): SGHAT, FQNNGV. Trimming left V 1 base short and J 2 bases short, with 10 bases between. The CDR3 has 15 residues. This CDR3 is CASSLVRRVTDTQYF. The CDR3 DNA follows: TGTGCCAGCAGCTTAGTTCGTAGGGTCACAGATACGCAGTATTTT.

This clonotype was observed a few times. The genes are TRBV11-2 and TRBJ2-7; D perhaps matches TRBD1 (6 bases). The V gene lost 3 bases and the J gene lost 3 bases, with 15 bases spanning the gap. This CDR3 is built from 15 residues. Germline V gene sequence: CDR1 SGHAT, CDR2 FQNNGV. The CDR3 spells CASSFFWQGIYEQYF. The CDR3 DNA reads TGTGCCAGCAGCTTTTTCTGGCAGGGGATCTACGAGCAGTACTTC.

This clonotype was seen at least ten times. This chain joins TRBV27 and TRBJ1-5; D unclear. The germline V and J ends were trimmed by 7 bases and 1 base, with 14 bases remaining between them. Germline V gene data show CDR1 as MNHEY and CDR2 as SMNVEV (reference sequence). The CDR3 extends over 15 amino acids. The CDR3 is CASTSRVGSNQPQHF. The CDR3 DNA is TGTGCCAGCACCAGCCGGGTTGGAAGCAATCAGCCCCAGCATTTT.

As DNA, the CDR3 is TGTGCCAGCAGCGTAGAGGCGGGAGGGCCCGACGAGCAGTACTTC. Translated: CASSVEAGGPDEQYF. The chain combines TRBV9 with TRBJ2-7, with 9 bases matching TRBD2. CDR3 length: 15 residues. The V and J ends lost 0 bases and 5 bases, in that order; junction bases with no gene match: 6. Germline V gene lookup returns CDR1 SGDLS and CDR2 YYNGEE.

This chain joins TRBV30 and TRBJ2-7; 7 nucleotides agree with TRBD1. The CDR3 consists of 14 residues. Germline CDR1 and CDR2: GTSNPN and SVGIG (reference sequence). J was trimmed by 2 bases and V by 2 bases; bases with no gene match: 6. CDR3 amino acids: CAWSIRDRPYEQYF. CDR3 in DNA: TGTGCCTGGAGTATCCGGGACAGACCCTACGAGCAGTACTTC.

The V and J genes are TRBV19 and TRBJ1-1; 7 bases align to TRBD1. V was clipped by 3 bases and J by 1 base; unmatched bases: 5. CDR1 is LNHDA and CDR2 is SQIVND in the germline V gene (reference sequence). CDR3 length equals 15 residues. The DNA for the CDR3 is TGTGCCAGTAGTATTGAGACAGGGCAGAACACTGAAGCTTTCTTT. It encodes CASSIETGQNTEAFF.

This clonotype came up many times. The chain has TRBV4-1 and TRBJ1-2; TRBD1 matches at 9 bases. V lost 4 bases, J lost 8 bases, and 11 bases stayed unmatched. The length of the CDR3 is 15 residues. CDR1 and CDR2 (germline): MGHRA, YSYEKL. The chain's CDR3 is CASSPIVQGAWGYTF. The CDR3 DNA is TGCGCCAGCAGCCCGATTGTACAGGGGGCTTGGGGCTACACCTTC.

This clonotype was seen at least ten times. The rearrangement joins TRBV11-2 to TRBJ1-3; maybe TRBD1 (5 bases). This CDR3 is built from 18 residues. Trimming removed 4 bases from V and 0 bases from J, with 19 bases in between. Germline CDR1 is SGHAT and CDR2 is FQNNGV. The CDR3 loop reads CASSSRFSRDSSGNTIYF. The CDR3 DNA follows: TGTGCCAGCAGCTCGCGATTTTCCCGCGACAGCTCTGGAAACACCATATATTTT.

This clonotype was counted a single time. The chain carries TRBV6-1 and TRBJ1-1; D remains unclear. The CDR3 is 14 amino acids. The germline gives CDR1 MNHNS, CDR2 SASEGT. The V end was cut by 4 bases, the J end by 1 base, with 10 bases between. CDR3 region: CASSVRTENTEAFF. CDR3 sequence (DNA): TGTGCCAGCAGTGTGCGGACGGAGAACACTGAAGCTTTCTTT.

There are a few counts of this clonotype. V is TRBV12-3 or TRBV12-4 and J is TRBJ2-5, with D possibly called TRBD1 or TRBD2 (5 bases each). The length of the CDR3 is 15 residues. Trimming removed 5 bases from V and 2 bases from J, with 15 bases in between. In nucleotides, the CDR3 is TGTGCCAGCAGTCCTCACGGGACCTCTCAAGAGACCCAGTACTTC. Translated, it gives CASSPHGTSQETQYF.

This clonotype was counted many times. The chain uses TRBV19 and TRBJ1-1; D not resolved. Trimming removed 3 bases at V and 0 bases at J, with 8 bases between. The CDR3 runs to 14 residues. The germline gives CDR1 LNHDA, CDR2 SQIVND (reference sequence). The CDR3 region has the DNA TGTGCCAGTAGTATGGGGTACATGAACACTGAAGCTTTCTTT. Protein sequence: CASSMGYMNTEAFF.

The chain has TRBV28 and TRBJ2-7; D is undetermined. The germline CDR1 and CDR2 sequences are MDHEN and SYDVKM. Deletions cut 4 bases from V and 2 bases from J, with 12 bases between. The CDR3 has 14 residues. CDR3 DNA sequence: TGTGCCAGCAGTTCGACACCCTTGGCCTACGAGCAGTACTTC. The encoded protein is CASSSTPLAYEQYF.

This chain links TRBV7-8 with TRBJ1-6; 9 nucleotides align to TRBD1. The V and J ends lost 5 bases and 9 bases, in that order; junction bases with no gene match: 8. Germline CDR1 and CDR2: SGHVS and FQNEAQ. The CDR3 consists of 15 residues. This CDR3 is CASSPRQGGSSPLHF. The DNA for the CDR3 is TGTGCCAGCAGCCCTCGACAGGGGGGAAGTTCACCCCTCCACTTT.

The J gene is TRBJ2-7, the V gene TRBV5-8; the D gene is possibly TRBD1 (5 bases). This CDR3 has 14 amino acids. V was clipped by 2 bases and J by 4 bases, with 13 bases between them. The germline CDR1 and CDR2 sequences are SGHTS and YDEGEE. The CDR3 is CASSFRGTPYEQYF. As DNA, the CDR3 is TGTGCCAGCAGCTTTAGGGGAACCCCATACGAGCAGTACTTC.

The chain links TRBV12-3 or TRBV12-4 to TRBJ2-5; D tentatively fits TRBD1 or TRBD2 (5 bases each). The length of the CDR3 is 15 residues. V lost 6 bases and J lost 6, with 20 bases in between. Here the CDR3 DNA reads TGTGCCAGCAGCCAAGGGGACCAAAGAGGAAAGACCCAGTACTTC. Amino acids: CASSQGDQRGKTQYF.

The sample holds a few counts of this clonotype. The chain joins TRBV5-1 to TRBJ1-1; TRBD1 matches 7 bases. In germline, CDR1 is SGHRS, CDR2 YFSETQ. V shed 4 bases and J 5 bases; nucleotides not matched to a gene: 11. CDR3 length equals 15 residues. CDR3 nucleotide sequence: TGCGCCAGCAGCCCGGAGGTGTACAGGGGAACTGAAGCTTTCTTT. This encodes CASSPEVYRGTEAFF.

J is TRBJ1-1 and V is TRBV2; D perhaps matches TRBD1 (6 bases). This CDR3 is built from 12 residues. The germline V and J ends were trimmed by 7 bases and 10 bases, with 16 bases remaining between them. CDR1 and CDR2 (germline): SNHLY, FYNNEI. CDR3 DNA: TGTGCCAGCACCTTCCTCCGAGGGGGAGCTTTCTTT. Amino acid sequence: CASTFLRGGAFF.

This clonotype has just a few counts. This chain connects TRBV11-2 to TRBJ2-5; 7 bases match TRBD2. CDR1 SGHAT and CDR2 FQNNGV come from the germline V gene. The CDR3 covers 16 residues. V was clipped by 0 bases and J by 9 bases; unmatched bases: 13. CDR3 sequence: CASSLEGGSHRGAQYF. The CDR3 DNA follows: TGTGCCAGCAGCTTAGAAGGCGGGAGCCACCGCGGAGCCCAGTACTTC.

This chain connects TRBV30 to TRBJ1-1; perhaps TRBD1 as D (5 bases). Deletions cut 0 bases from V and 1 base from J, with 12 bases between. The CDR3 is 15 amino acids. Per germline, CDR1 GTSNPN and CDR2 SVGIG (reference sequence). CDR3 sequence reads: CAWSVLGRRNTEAFF. The CDR3 DNA reads as TGTGCCTGGAGTGTACTGGGGCGTAGGAACACTGAAGCTTTCTTT.

This clonotype has a count of ten or more. The V and J genes are TRBV20-1 and TRBJ2-7; 11 bases line up with TRBD2. The CDR3 consists of 15 residues. The V segment lost 7 bases and the J segment 2 bases; nucleotides outside the gene matches: 10. The germline CDR1 and CDR2 sequences are DFQATT and SNEGSKA (reference sequence). CDR3 protein: CSGAASGGYTYEQYF. Here the CDR3 DNA reads TGCAGTGGTGCGGCTAGCGGGGGGTATACCTACGAGCAGTACTTC.

This clonotype was detected ten times or more. This rearrangement joins TRBV5-1 to TRBJ1-1, with a weak D call TRBD1 (5 bases). The V gene lost 5 bases and the J gene lost 7 bases, with 12 bases spanning the gap. Germline values: CDR1 SGHRS, CDR2 YFSETQ. The CDR3 contains 12 residues. The CDR3 region has the DNA TGCGCCAGCAGGGGGCTGGCGGATGAAGCTTTCTTT. Encoded protein: CASRGLADEAFF.

This clonotype was recorded a few times. This rearrangement joins TRBV6-1 to TRBJ2-7; D is unresolved. Germline CDR1 and CDR2: MNHNS and SASEGT. The CDR3 totals 14 residues. V lost 2 bases, J lost 2 bases, and 10 bases lay in between. CDR3 sequence: CASSEIQPPYEQYF. DNA for the CDR3: TGTGCCAGCAGTGAAATACAGCCTCCCTACGAGCAGTACTTC.

The table lists this clonotype with many counts. The chain couples TRBV6-1 to TRBJ2-1; D not resolved. Germline CDR1 is MNHNS and CDR2 is SASEGT. This CDR3 contains 15 residues. V was shortened by 7 bases and J by 2 bases, with 15 bases between the two germline ends. CDR3 protein: CASTPLRAPYNEQFF. In DNA, the CDR3 is TGTGCCAGCACCCCACTCCGGGCACCCTACAATGAGCAGTTCTTC.

This clonotype was recorded many times. The rearrangement links TRBV11-1 to TRBJ1-2; the D is unclear. V shed 5 bases and J shed 6 bases, with 25 bases lying between them. The CDR3 extends over 17 amino acids. Germline V gene sequence: CDR1 SGHAT, CDR2 FQDESV (reference sequence). CDR3 region: CASSALNGGGRWNGYTF. The CDR3 DNA is TGTGCCAGCAGCGCCCTCAACGGAGGCGGACGCTGGAATGGCTACACCTTC. Full variable domain (missing parts from reference TRBV11-1 and TRBJ1-2): EAEVAQSPRYKITEKSQAVAFWCDPISGHATLYWYRQILGQGPELLVQFQDESVVDDSQLPKDRFSAERLKGVDSTLKIQPAELGDSAMYLCASSALNGGGRWNGYTFGSGTRLTVV.